This is a list of T cell receptor beta chains from one sample in a study of blood T cell repertoires in COVID-19. The method was immunoSEQ multiplex PCR; TCRdb's version includes in-frame clones alone and lacks a portion of them. The table lists about 44,000 clones, roughly nine tenths of them singletons. Material: peripheral blood. The receptor set was obtained from a man between 65 and 85 years old with active COVID-19. The CDR3 runs from the conserved cysteine through the conserved F or W. D genes are given only for firm matches. Clone size is not always given. Where it is, it says once, few, many or a class for expanded clones.

clone_size cdr3_length j_call d_call v_call cdr3_nt cdr3_aa
. 13 TRBJ1-1 . TRBV14 TGTGCCAGCAGCCTAAACAGGGACACTGAAGCTTTCTTT CASSLNRDTEAFF
. 15 TRBJ2-5 . TRBV7-2 TGTGCCAGCAGCTTAAGGGGGAACAGGGAAGAGACCCAGTACTTC CASSLRGNREETQYF
. 15 TRBJ2-7 TRBD1 TRBV28 TGTGCCAGCAGTAGGCCAGGGGGCGACGCCTACGAGCAGTACTTC CASSRPGGDAYEQYF
. 13 TRBJ1-1 . TRBV12-3/TRBV12-4 TGTGCCAGCAGTTCTAGACTCGGAACTGAAGCTTTCTTT CASSSRLGTEAFF
. 14 TRBJ1-2 . TRBV19 TGTGCCAGTAGTATAGAGGGTGGGAGCTATGGCTACACCTTC CASSIEGGSYGYTF
. 13 TRBJ2-5 . TRBV19 TGTGCCAGTAGTATCCTACCGGAAGAGACCCAGTACTTC CASSILPEETQYF
. 14 TRBJ2-7 . TRBV6-6 TGTGCCAGCAGTTTACAGGATATGGGCTACGAGCAGTACTTC CASSLQDMGYEQYF
. 12 TRBJ2-7 . TRBV5-5 TGTGCCAGCGGAGGAGGTTCACGCGAGCAGTACTTC CASGGGSREQYF
. 17 TRBJ2-1 . TRBV11-2 TGTGCCAGCAGCTCAGGTGGGGGCTCAAGCTCCTACAATGAGCAGTTCTTC CASSSGGGSSSYNEQFF
. 15 TRBJ1-5 . TRBV4-3 TGCGCCAGCAGACAGGACGGAGATAGCAATCAGCCCCAGCATTTT CASRQDGDSNQPQHF
. 14 TRBJ2-5 . TRBV10-1 TGCGCCAGCAGTGAGTCCGGCAGAGGAGAGACCCAGTACTTC CASSESGRGETQYF
. 16 TRBJ1-6 TRBD1 TRBV6-6 TGTGCCAGCAGTGGGACAGGGAAGAGTTTTAATTCACCCCTCCACTTT CASSGTGKSFNSPLHF
. 15 TRBJ2-7 . TRBV19 TGTGCCAGTAGTATGGGAGACCCGACACTACTCGAGCAGTACTTC CASSMGDPTLLEQYF
. 15 TRBJ2-2 TRBD1 TRBV6-5 TGTGCCAGCAGCGAGACAGGGGGTTACACCGGGGAGCTGTTTTTT CASSETGGYTGELFF
. 14 TRBJ1-1 . TRBV6-5 TGTGCCAGCACCAAAGAGGAGGAAAACACTGAAGCTTTCTTT CASTKEEENTEAFF
. 17 TRBJ2-3 . TRBV5-6 TGTGCCAGCAGCTTGGTGGTCGGGGGGCTACGCACAGATACGCAGTATTTT CASSLVVGGLRTDTQYF
. 19 TRBJ2-6 TRBD1 TRBV11-2 TGTGCCAGCAGCTTAGGACTACCGGGACAGGGTTCCGGGGCCAACGTCCTGACTTTC CASSLGLPGQGSGANVLTF
once 16 TRBJ1-1 . TRBV15 TGTGCCACCAGCAGAGGCCAGGGAGGGATGAACACTGAAGCTTTCTTT CATSRGQGGMNTEAFF
. 14 TRBJ2-1 TRBD2 TRBV6-2/TRBV6-3 TGTGCCAGCAGTTACGGGGGGGGTGGGAATGAGCAGTTCTTC CASSYGGGGNEQFF
. 16 TRBJ2-6 . TRBV19 TGTGCCAGTCTCCAGTTAGGGGGCTCTGGGGCCAACGTCCTGACTTTC CASLQLGGSGANVLTF
. 15 TRBJ1-3 . TRBV19 TGTGCCAGTACGCGACAGGCTAACTCTGGAAACACCATATATTTT CASTRQANSGNTIYF
. 16 TRBJ1-5 . TRBV19 TGTGCCAGTAGGGGTTCGGGGAGTTACATCAGCTTGGCCCAGCATTTT CASRGSGSYISLAQHF
. 13 TRBJ1-4 . TRBV10-3 TGTGCCATCAGTGACGGAGAGAATGAAAAACTGTTTTTT CAISDGENEKLFF
medium-sized 14 TRBJ1-2 TRBD1 TRBV24-1 TGTGCCACCAGTGATCGACAGGGGAACTATGGCTACACCTTC CATSDRQGNYGYTF
. 16 TRBJ2-3 TRBD2 TRBV4-1 TGCGCCAGCAGCCAAGAAGGGACTATAAGCACAGATACGCAGTATTTT CASSQEGTISTDTQYF
. 11 TRBJ1-2 . TRBV6-5 TGTGCCAGCAGTCGGGGTGATGGCTACACCTTC CASSRGDGYTF
. 12 TRBJ1-1 . TRBV3-1/TRBV3-2 TGTGCCAGCAGCCGCCGGACAGACGAAGCTTTCTTT CASSRRTDEAFF
once 13 TRBJ2-3 . TRBV12-3/TRBV12-4 TGTGCCAGCAGTTTAACAGGTTCAGATACGCAGTATTTT CASSLTGSDTQYF
. 17 TRBJ2-1 . TRBV4-2 TGTGCCAGCAGCCAAGAAGGTCAGGGGGGCAGGAACAATGAGCAGTTCTTC CASSQEGQGGRNNEQFF
. 13 TRBJ2-7 . TRBV6-2/TRBV6-3 TGTGCCAGCAGTTACTCTACGGTAGCCGAGCAGTACTTC CASSYSTVAEQYF
. 13 TRBJ1-2 . TRBV5-4 TGTGCCAGCAGCTTCGGCAGGGACTATGGCTACACCTTC CASSFGRDYGYTF
. 16 TRBJ2-5 TRBD2 TRBV7-9 TGTGCCAGCAGCCGACCGATCGCGGGGGTGTCGGAGACCCAGTACTTC CASSRPIAGVSETQYF
. 18 TRBJ1-5 TRBD1 TRBV4-1 TGCGCCAGCAGCGAGGGTCTGGGACAGGGGAATAGCAATCAGCCCCAGCATTTT CASSEGLGQGNSNQPQHF
. 16 TRBJ2-1 . TRBV7-9 TGTGCCAGCAGCTTAGAGGTAACTAGCTCCTACAATGAGCAGTTCTTC CASSLEVTSSYNEQFF
. 17 TRBJ2-1 TRBD2 TRBV4-2 TGTGCCAGCAGCCAACCCTCCGGGGGGAGCTCCTACAATGAGCAGTTCTTC CASSQPSGGSSYNEQFF
. 16 TRBJ2-1 TRBD2 TRBV7-8 TGTGCCAGCAGCTTCGTAGCGGGGGACGCCTACAATGAGCAGTTCTTC CASSFVAGDAYNEQFF
. 15 TRBJ1-1 . TRBV27 TGTGCCAGCACCAGAAGACGGGGAGCTGGAACTGAAGCTTTCTTT CASTRRRGAGTEAFF
. 16 TRBJ2-1 TRBD1 TRBV5-1 TGCGCCAGCAGCTTTGCGGGACAGGGGTCCTACAATGAGCAGTTCTTC CASSFAGQGSYNEQFF
. 17 TRBJ1-5 . TRBV5-5 TGTGCCAGCAGCTTGGCCTTTTCCGACAGCCGCAATCAGCCCCAGCATTTT CASSLAFSDSRNQPQHF
. 12 TRBJ1-2 . TRBV2 TGTGCCAGCAGACCCGATTTGAGAGGCTACACCTTC CASRPDLRGYTF
. 14 TRBJ1-4 TRBD1 TRBV2 TGTGCCAGCAGAATAGAACAGGGGAACGAAAAACTGTTTTTT CASRIEQGNEKLFF
. 16 TRBJ2-3 . TRBV19 TGTGCCAGTAGTAGGTCTTCAGCGGCTAGCACAGATACGCAGTATTTT CASSRSSAASTDTQYF
. 14 TRBJ2-5 . TRBV7-9 TGTGCCAGCAGGCCGGGACTGAACCAAGAGACCCAGTACTTC CASRPGLNQETQYF
. 14 TRBJ1-1 . TRBV25-1 TGTGCCAGCAGTAGCAGGGTTGGGCGCACTGAAGCTTTCTTT CASSSRVGRTEAFF
. 12 TRBJ1-5 . TRBV11-1 TGTGCCAGCAGCCGCCTGGCTCAGCCCCAGCATTTT CASSRLAQPQHF
. 16 TRBJ2-3 TRBD2 TRBV5-1 TGCGCCAGCAGCTTGGCCGGCGGGGGAGGCACAGATACGCAGTATTTT CASSLAGGGGTDTQYF
few 16 TRBJ1-6 . TRBV19 TGTGCCAGTAGTATCGGGGATTCCCAACTAGATTCACCCCTCCACTTT CASSIGDSQLDSPLHF
. 15 TRBJ1-6 . TRBV6-5 TGTGCCAGCAGTCCCTCCACAGGGTTTAATTCACCCCTCCACTTT CASSPSTGFNSPLHF
. 16 TRBJ2-1 TRBD2 TRBV18 TGTGCCAGCTCACCCTTTAGCGGGGGGACCGACAATGAGCAGTTCTTC CASSPFSGGTDNEQFF
few 16 TRBJ2-1 TRBD2 TRBV6-4 TGTGCCAGCAGTGACTCGAGTCTAGCGGACTACAATGAGCAGTTCTTC CASSDSSLADYNEQFF
. 12 TRBJ1-2 . TRBV7-9 TGTGCCCCTCTACTGACCGGGGGAGGCTACACCTTC CAPLLTGGGYTF
. 15 TRBJ2-7 . TRBV3-1/TRBV3-2 TGTGCCAGCAGCCAAGTGTCAGGGGCGAGGAACGAGCAGTACTTC CASSQVSGARNEQYF
. 15 TRBJ1-6 TRBD1 TRBV5-1 TGCGCCAGCAGCCCGAGGACAGGGGAGGGATCACCCCTCCACTTT CASSPRTGEGSPLHF
once 12 TRBJ2-1 . TRBV7-2 TGTGCCAGCAGCCGAGATGTAAATGAGCAGTTCTTC CASSRDVNEQFF
. 15 TRBJ1-5 . TRBV5-8 TGTGCCAGCAGCTTTTCCGGGAATAGCAATCAGCCCCAGCATTTT CASSFSGNSNQPQHF
once 13 TRBJ2-4 . TRBV15 TGTGCCACCAGCAGAGAACTGGAAAACATTCAGTACTTC CATSRELENIQYF
. 15 TRBJ1-2 . TRBV3-1/TRBV3-2 TGTGCCAGCAGCCAACCTTCGGGGTCTAACTATGGCTACACCTTC CASSQPSGSNYGYTF